The rows below give T cell receptor beta chains drawn from one sample of a study of blood T cell repertoires in COVID-19. The table came from immunoSEQ multiplex PCR; TCRdb's copy has only in-frame clones and leaves some out. The sample has about 92,000 clones, 87% seen once. The material sequenced was peripheral blood. The receptors here all came from a woman aged 55-70 years with COVID-19, enrolled during active disease. CDR3s include the opening cysteine and the closing phenylalanine or tryptophan. The D gene is left open where the match is weak. Clone size is not always given. Where it is, it says once, few, many or a class for expanded clones.

TRBJ1-1,-,TRBV12-3/TRBV12-4,TRBD1,CASSGGQGARAFF,TGTGCCAGCAGTGGGGGACAGGGGGCGCGGGCTTTCTTT
TRBJ2-6,-,TRBV19,TRBD1,CASSARQGLPLGANVLTF,TGTGCCAGTAGTGCCCGACAGGGCCTTCCTCTTGGGGCCAACGTCCTGACTTTC
TRBJ2-7,few,TRBV5-4,TRBD1,CASSLAGGRGLYEQYF,TGTGCCAGCAGCTTGGCCGGGGGCAGGGGGCTTTACGAGCAGTACTTC
TRBJ2-1,-,TRBV6-6,-,CASSLQVYNEQFF,TGTGCCAGCAGTCTTCAGGTGTACAATGAGCAGTTCTTC
TRBJ2-3,-,TRBV5-1,TRBD2,CASSKTSGGADTQYF,TGCGCCAGCAGCAAAACTAGCGGTGGGGCAGATACGCAGTATTTT
TRBJ1-3,-,TRBV18,TRBD1,CASSRDRAGNTIYF,TGTGCCAGCTCAAGGGACAGAGCTGGAAACACCATATATTTT
TRBJ2-7,-,TRBV4-2,TRBD1,CASSQATGTGSYEQYF,TGTGCCAGCAGCCAGGCAACCGGGACAGGAAGCTACGAGCAGTACTTC
TRBJ1-1,-,TRBV19,-,CASMQTEAFF,TGTGCCAGTATGCAGACTGAAGCTTTCTTT
TRBJ1-3,-,TRBV6-5,TRBD1,CASRIWDSSGNTIYF,TGTGCCAGCAGGATCTGGGACAGCTCTGGAAACACCATATATTTT
TRBJ2-3,-,TRBV2,-,CASTREGTDTQYF,TGTGCCAGCACCCGAGAGGGTACAGATACGCAGTATTTT
TRBJ1-2,-,TRBV5-5,-,CASSTYQGAYTF,TGTGCCAGCAGCACTTACCAAGGGGCCTACACCTTC
TRBJ1-6,once,TRBV28,-,CASSGTINGYNSPLHF,TGTGCCAGCAGTGGCACCATTAACGGGTATAATTCACCCCTCCACTTT
TRBJ1-2,-,TRBV5-4,-,CASRPTGNYGYTF,TGTGCCAGCAGGCCTACAGGGAATTATGGCTACACCTTC
TRBJ1-1,-,TRBV3-1/TRBV3-2,-,CASSQGDRPNTEAFF,TGTGCCAGCAGCCAAGGTGACAGACCGAACACTGAAGCTTTCTTT
TRBJ2-7,-,TRBV11-2,TRBD1,CASSLETGPFEQYF,TGTGCCAGCAGCTTAGAGACAGGGCCGTTCGAGCAGTACTTC
TRBJ2-2,-,TRBV7-6,TRBD2,CASSLEGLAGGPNTGELFF,TGTGCCAGCAGCTTAGAGGGACTAGCGGGGGGCCCGAACACCGGGGAGCTGTTTTTT
TRBJ1-2,-,TRBV18,TRBD1,CASSKGASGDYGYTF,TGTGCCAGCTCAAAGGGGGCCTCCGGGGACTATGGCTACACCTTC
TRBJ2-7,-,TRBV5-4,-,CASSLGRGPTYEQYF,TGTGCCAGCAGCTTGGGGCGGGGGCCTACCTACGAGCAGTACTTC
TRBJ2-1,-,TRBV4-1,-,CASSQEDTRARDEQFF,TGCGCCAGCAGCCAAGAAGATACTAGAGCTAGGGATGAGCAGTTCTTC
TRBJ1-1,once,TRBV3-1/TRBV3-2,-,CASSQGRDTEAFF,TGTGCCAGCAGCCAAGGGAGGGACACTGAAGCTTTCTTT
TRBJ1-1,-,TRBV19,TRBD1,CASSPGRGIVEAFF,TGTGCCAGTAGTCCAGGCAGGGGGATTGTTGAAGCTTTCTTT
TRBJ1-1,-,TRBV7-8,-,CASSLGPTVAFF,TGTGCCAGCAGCTTAGGTCCTACCGTGGCTTTCTTT
TRBJ1-1,-,TRBV5-1,TRBD1,CASSLTGGANTEAFF,TGCGCCAGCAGCTTGACAGGGGGGGCGAACACTGAAGCTTTCTTT
TRBJ1-1,-,TRBV7-9,-,CASSPGGGFSTEAFF,TGTGCCAGCAGCCCGGGCGGGGGATTTAGCACTGAAGCTTTCTTT
TRBJ1-1,-,TRBV7-9,-,CASSSQMNTEAFF,TGTGCCAGCAGCTCCCAGATGAACACTGAAGCTTTCTTT
TRBJ1-2,-,TRBV5-1,TRBD1,CASTGDRVPYGYTF,TGCGCCAGCACCGGTGACAGGGTGCCCTATGGCTACACCTTC
TRBJ2-3,-,TRBV7-8,TRBD1,CASRAGTGGADTQYF,TGTGCCAGCAGAGCCGGGACAGGGGGCGCAGATACGCAGTATTTT
TRBJ2-7,once,TRBV12-3/TRBV12-4,-,CASSFQETYEQYF,TGTGCCAGCAGTTTTCAGGAAACCTACGAGCAGTACTTC
TRBJ1-2,-,TRBV2,-,CASREGLEGTF,TGTGCCAGCAGGGAGGGGCTCGAGGGCACCTTC
TRBJ2-3,-,TRBV5-1,-,CASSQRSGNTDTQYF,TGCGCCAGCAGCCAAAGGTCAGGGAATACAGATACGCAGTATTTT
TRBJ1-1,few,TRBV2,-,CASREEQGTNTEAFF,TGTGCCAGCAGAGAAGAACAGGGTACCAACACTGAAGCTTTCTTT
TRBJ1-2,-,TRBV5-1,-,CASSKGDSNYGYTF,TGCGCCAGCAGTAAGGGAGACTCCAACTATGGCTACACCTTC
TRBJ2-2,-,TRBV5-1,-,CASNDRGSNTGELFF,TGCGCCAGCAACGACCGCGGTTCGAACACCGGGGAGCTGTTTTTT
TRBJ1-1,-,TRBV6-5,-,CASSYSAQLNTEAFF,TGTGCCAGCAGTTACTCGGCCCAGTTGAACACTGAAGCTTTCTTT
TRBJ1-2,-,TRBV11-2,-,CASSPSGNYGYTF,TGTGCCAGCAGCCCCTCAGGAAACTATGGCTACACCTTC
TRBJ1-5,-,TRBV7-2,-,CASSPGTPYQPQHF,TGTGCCAGCAGCCCCGGGACACCGTATCAGCCCCAGCATTTT
TRBJ1-1,-,TRBV27,-,CASSPSDSYTEAFF,TGTGCCAGCAGTCCCTCGGACAGCTACACTGAAGCTTTCTTT
TRBJ1-5,-,TRBV7-8,-,CASSLAAVLNQPQHF,TGTGCCAGCAGCTTAGCGGCAGTCTTAAATCAGCCCCAGCATTTT
TRBJ2-5,-,TRBV7-2,TRBD1,CASSKQGGGQETQYF,TGTGCCAGCAGCAAACAGGGGGGTGGCCAAGAGACCCAGTACTTC
TRBJ1-4,-,TRBV18,-,CASSVDRNEKLFF,TGTGCCAGCTCAGTGGACAGAAATGAAAAACTGTTTTTT
TRBJ1-6,-,TRBV6-1,TRBD1,CASSDDRVRTPLHF,TGTGCCAGCAGTGACGACAGGGTAAGGACACCCCTCCACTTT
TRBJ1-5,few,TRBV19,-,CASSIRGYSNQPQHF,TGTGCCAGTAGTATACGCGGGTATAGCAATCAGCCCCAGCATTTT
TRBJ2-5,-,TRBV15,-,CATSRDMATQETQYF,TGTGCCACCAGCAGAGATATGGCCACCCAAGAGACCCAGTACTTC
TRBJ2-1,-,TRBV19,-,CATRPGHIYNEQFF,TGTGCCACCCGTCCGGGACACATCTACAATGAGCAGTTCTTC
TRBJ1-2,-,TRBV7-9,-,CASSSRGNYGYTF,TGTGCCAGCAGCTCTAGGGGGAACTATGGCTACACCTTC
TRBJ2-3,-,TRBV29-1,TRBD2,CSVEGGKMGTDTQYF,TGCAGCGTTGAGGGAGGGAAGATGGGCACAGATACGCAGTATTTT
TRBJ2-7,-,TRBV28,-,CASSLSGYEQYF,TGTGCCAGCAGTTTATCAGGATACGAGCAGTACTTC
TRBJ2-3,-,TRBV5-6,TRBD1,CASSPGTGKTTDTQYF,TGTGCCAGCAGCCCGGGGACAGGAAAGACCACAGATACGCAGTATTTT
TRBJ2-1,-,TRBV5-4,-,CASSFRNTGEQFF,TGTGCCAGCAGCTTCCGGAACACGGGGGAGCAGTTCTTC
TRBJ1-2,-,TRBV11-2,-,CASSPLRAGRSLANYGYTF,TGTGCCAGCAGCCCATTGCGGGCAGGGAGGTCGTTGGCTAACTATGGCTACACCTTC
TRBJ1-1,-,TRBV2,TRBD1,CASSYRGSNTEAFF,TGTGCCAGCAGCTACAGGGGGTCGAACACTGAAGCTTTCTTT
TRBJ1-2,once,TRBV6-2/TRBV6-3,-,CASSYSGLYGYTF,TGTGCCAGCAGTTACTCAGGACTCTATGGCTACACCTTC
TRBJ2-5,-,TRBV7-2,-,CASGRGFPETQYF,TGTGCCAGCGGGCGGGGCTTTCCAGAGACCCAGTACTTC
TRBJ2-2,-,TRBV5-1,-,CASSFTGSGELFF,TGCGCCAGCAGCTTTACAGGATCCGGGGAGCTGTTTTTT
TRBJ1-1,-,TRBV19,-,CASMQDNSNTEAFF,TGTGCCAGTATGCAAGACAATTCTAACACTGAAGCTTTCTTT
TRBJ1-6,few,TRBV23-1,TRBD1,CASSPDRGSIDSPLHF,TGCGCCAGCAGTCCAGACAGGGGAAGCATAGATTCACCCCTCCACTTT
TRBJ2-7,-,TRBV28,-,CASTPGVVSSYEQYF,TGTGCCAGCACCCCCGGGGTGGTATCGTCCTACGAGCAGTACTTC